Below are 26 T cell receptor beta chains sequenced from a single sample in a study of CD8 T cells in Susac syndrome. Random hexamers were used to reverse transcribe the RNA input (roughly 0.5 to 1 ug). TCRdb recomputed calls from the immunoSEQ multiplex PCR reads with MiXCR, one row per CDR3 protein. The top ten clones hold 0.35% to 0.4% of a sample with approximately 68,000 distinct CDR3 sequences, approximately 95% of them seen once. Sequencing was carried out using CD8+ T cells from PBMCs. The receptors were gathered from a human donor with multiple sclerosis.

The V and J genes are TRBV11-2 and TRBJ2-6; D gene uncertain. The length of the CDR3 is 18 residues. The V end lost 1 base, the J end lost 0 bases, and 13 bases lay between the germline ends. Germline assignment: CDR1 SGHAT and CDR2 FQNNGV. The chain's CDR3 is CASSLGAFLSSGANVLTF. The CDR3 DNA sequence: TGTGCCAGCAGCTTAGGTGCCTTTCTAAGCTCTGGGGCCAACGTCCTGACTTTC.

This rearrangement joins TRBV12-3 or TRBV12-4 to TRBJ1-1; no definite D call. This CDR3 is 14 amino acids long. The V gene lost 4 bases and the J gene lost 1 base, with 10 bases spanning the gap. The DNA of the CDR3 is TGTGCCAGCAGTTCTTCCGATCAGAACACTGAAGCTTTCTTT. Protein sequence: CASSSSDQNTEAFF.

The chain joins TRBV2 to TRBJ2-7; D may be TRBD1 (5 bases). The length of the CDR3 is 16 residues. V was pared by 3 bases and J by 3 bases, with 18 bases between. Germline CDR1 SNHLY, CDR2 FYNNEI. The CDR3 region is CASSEGPTVLVYEQYF. The CDR3 DNA follows: TGTGCCAGCAGTGAGGGGCCGACAGTTTTGGTCTACGAGCAGTACTTC.

The V and J genes are TRBV12-3 or TRBV12-4 and TRBJ2-7; no clear D gene. CDR3 length: 11 residues. The V end was cut by 2 bases, the J end by 4 bases, with 3 bases between. The CDR3 DNA sequence: TGTGCCAGCAGTTTAATATACGAGCAGTACTTC. This sequence encodes CASSLIYEQYF.

This rearrangement joins TRBV11-2 to TRBJ2-6; a weak D match, TRBD1 (5 bases). V dropped 5 bases and J dropped 2 bases, with 19 bases sitting between them. Germline CDR1 and CDR2: SGHAT and FQNNGV. The CDR3 sequence is 18 residues long. The CDR3 loop is CASSPPGIRAPGANVLTF. In nucleotides, the CDR3 is TGTGCCAGCAGCCCCCCAGGGATCAGGGCCCCTGGGGCCAACGTCCTGACTTTC.

The sample holds one count of this clonotype. The V gene is TRBV7-9, the J gene TRBJ1-2, with 7 bases lining up with TRBD1. Germline CDR1 and CDR2: SEHNR and FQNEAQ (reference sequence). After removal of 0 bases from V and 4 bases from J, the junction contained 5 bases not matched to a gene. The length of the CDR3 is 15 residues. The CDR3 bases are TGTGCCAGCAGCTTAGCAGGGACAGAAATCTATGGCTACACCTTC. It codes for CASSLAGTEIYGYTF.

The chain links TRBV20-1 to TRBJ1-2; D is unclear. The V gene's germline CDR1 is DFQATT and CDR2 SNEGSKA (reference sequence). The CDR3 runs to 13 residues. The ends were cut back, 0 bases at V and 2 bases at J, with 7 bases in the middle. The CDR3 spells CSARDRENYGYTF. Written as DNA, the CDR3 is TGCAGTGCTAGAGATAGGGAGAACTATGGCTACACCTTC.

The CDR3 reads CASSPDRDEQYF. The CDR3 nucleotides read TGTGCCAGCAGCCCCGACAGGGACGAGCAGTACTTC. The J gene is TRBJ2-7, the V gene TRBV12-3 or TRBV12-4; 7 bases agree with TRBD1. This CDR3 is 12 amino acids long. V lost 6 bases to trimming and J lost 5 bases; unmatched junction nucleotides: 4.

The count of this clonotype is one. The V and J genes are TRBV6-5 and TRBJ2-7; 11 nucleotides agree with TRBD2. Per the germline V gene, CDR1 is MNHEY and CDR2 is SVGAGI. The CDR3 totals 18 residues. V trimming: 4 bases; J trimming: 5 bases; junction bases outside the gene matches: 16. DNA for the CDR3: TGTGCCAGCAGTTCTATAGACTTTCGACTAGCGGGATTCGACGAGCAGTACTTC. Protein: CASSSIDFRLAGFDEQYF.

The genes are TRBV2 and TRBJ2-2; 10 nucleotides match TRBD2. The V and J ends lost 1 base and 3 bases, in that order; junction bases with no gene match: 2. Germline CDR1 reads SNHLY; CDR2 reads FYNNEI. The CDR3 is made up of 16 amino acids. CDR3 nucleotide sequence: TGTGCCAGCAGTGAAGATCTAGCGGGAGACACCGGGGAGCTGTTTTTT. Amino acid sequence: CASSEDLAGDTGELFF. Based on the CDR3 plus reference TRBV2 and TRBJ2-2, the full variable domain is EPEVTQTPSHQVTQMGQEVILRCVPISNHLYFYWYRQILGQKVEFLVSFYNNEISEKSEIFDDQFSVERPDGSNFTLKIRSTKLEDSAMYFCASSEDLAGDTGELFFGEGSRLTVL.

The V call is TRBV5-4, the J call TRBJ2-3; D is undetermined. From germline, CDR1 is SGHNT and CDR2 YYREEE (reference sequence). Trimming cost V 0 bases and J 2 bases, with 4 bases left between them. The CDR3 has 13 residues. CDR3 coding DNA: TGTGCCAGCAGCTTGGAATCCACAGATACGCAGTATTTT. The encoded protein is CASSLESTDTQYF.

This clonotype was recorded once. This chain uses TRBV10-3 with TRBJ1-4; 9 bases line up with TRBD1. The junction had 9 bases not matched to a gene; V was cut back by 5 bases and J by 8 bases. The length of the CDR3 is 15 residues. Germline CDR1 reads ENHRY; CDR2 reads SYGVKD. CDR3: CAISQSTGGQEKLFF. The CDR3 nucleotides are TGTGCCATCAGTCAATCTACAGGGGGCCAGGAAAAACTGTTTTTT.

The chain has TRBV6-5 and TRBJ1-5; a weak D match, TRBD1 (5 bases). Germline CDR1 and CDR2: MNHEY and SVGAGI. V was clipped by 5 bases and J by 3 bases, with 11 bases between them. The CDR3 is 14 residues long. Written as DNA, the CDR3 is TGTGCCAGCAGTCACAGGAGTTTCAATCAGCCCCAGCATTTT. This translates into CASSHRSFNQPQHF.

The rearrangement uses TRBV5-6 and TRBJ1-2, with TRBD1 as a possible D gene (5 bases). Trimming removed 4 bases from V and 7 bases from J, with 17 bases in between. The CDR3 runs to 14 residues. Germline CDR1 reads SGHDT; CDR2 reads YYEEEE. The CDR3 loop is CASSGDRPWGGYTF. CDR3 nucleotide sequence: TGTGCCAGCAGCGGCGACAGACCCTGGGGTGGCTACACCTTC.

The rearrangement links TRBV11-2 to TRBJ2-3; TRBD2 matches 7 bases. The CDR3 is 15 amino acids. Germline CDR1 and CDR2: SGHAT and FQNNGV. Unmatched junction bases numbered 9, after V lost 5 bases and J lost 4 bases. The CDR3 spells CASSPWGGQSDTQYF. For the CDR3, the DNA is TGTGCCAGCAGCCCCTGGGGAGGGCAGTCAGATACGCAGTATTTT.

This chain connects TRBV2 to TRBJ2-3; D may be TRBD1 or TRBD2 (6 bases each). CDR1 is SNHLY, CDR2 FYNNEI, per germline. With 4 bases removed from V and 2 bases from J, the gap between germline ends came to 22 bases. This CDR3 comprises 18 residues. DNA for the CDR3: TGTGCCAGCAGTGGGACGGGGGCCCGGGCGGGGATCACAGATACGCAGTATTTT. Its translation is CASSGTGARAGITDTQYF.

The gene calls are TRBV27 and TRBJ2-7, with 10 bases identical to TRBD2. CDR1 and CDR2 (germline): MNHEY, SMNVEV (reference sequence). The CDR3 consists of 12 residues. Trimming at V came to 8 bases and at J to 3 bases, leaving 1 base not matched to a gene. The CDR3 sequence is CASGLAVYEQYF. The CDR3 coding sequence is TGTGCCAGCGGACTAGCGGTCTACGAGCAGTACTTC.

V usage is TRBV3-1 and J usage is TRBJ2-5, with 9 positions matching TRBD2. Germline-derived CDR1 and CDR2 are LGHDT and YNNKEL (reference sequence). This CDR3 contains 16 residues. V was clipped by 3 bases and J by 0 bases; unmatched bases: 5. The chain's CDR3 is CASSHGLAGNQETQYF. CDR3 nucleotides: TGTGCCAGCAGCCACGGGCTAGCGGGGAACCAAGAGACCCAGTACTTC.

The V gene is TRBV27, the J gene TRBJ1-2, with a weak D call TRBD1 (5 bases). Germline CDR1 and CDR2: MNHEY and SMNVEV (reference sequence). The CDR3 loop spans 15 amino acids. V was pared by 4 bases and J by 5 bases, with 17 bases between. As DNA, the CDR3 is TGTGCCAGCAGTTCGCTAAAGGGGCGCGAGTATGGCTACACCTTC. This codes for CASSSLKGREYGYTF.

The chain recombines TRBV29-1 with TRBJ2-5; no definite D call. The V end was cut by 4 bases, the J end by 3 bases, with 12 bases between. This CDR3 contains 13 residues. Germline assignment: CDR1 SQVTM and CDR2 ANQGSEA. The CDR3 coding sequence is TGCAGCGTTGTTCTCAGCATCAAAGAGACCCAGTACTTC. Its protein product is CSVVLSIKETQYF. The whole variable domain, filled in from reference TRBV29-1 and TRBJ2-5, reads SAVISQKPSRDICQRGTSLTIQCQVDSQVTMMFWYRQQPGQSLTLIATANQGSEATYESGFVIDKFPISRPNLTFSTLTVSNMSPEDSSIYLCSVVLSIKETQYFGPGTRLLVL.

This clonotype is a singleton in its sample. This chain connects TRBV3-1 to TRBJ2-7; D is unresolved. CDR1 and CDR2 from the germline V gene are LGHDT and YNNKEL (reference sequence). CDR3 size: 15 residues. V lost 0 bases and J 2 bases, leaving 11 bases between the germline ends. CDR3 in DNA: TGTGCCAGCAGCCAAGAAGGCCTCTCTACCTACGAGCAGTACTTC. Translation gives CASSQEGLSTYEQYF.

The chain employs TRBV12-3 or TRBV12-4 and TRBJ1-2, with D uncertain. Between the trimmed V and J ends, which lost 3 bases and 5 bases, there was a span of 7 bases. The CDR3 runs 12 residues. CDR3 in DNA: TGTGCCAGCAGTTTTACATTGTATGGCTACACCTTC. It encodes CASSFTLYGYTF.

This chain uses TRBV12-3 or TRBV12-4 with TRBJ1-3, with TRBD1 as a possible D gene (5 bases). V lost 9 bases, J lost 4 bases, and 10 bases lay in between. The CDR3 has 12 residues. In DNA, the CDR3 is TGTGCCAGTCAGGAGGGGGGAAACACCATATATTTT. Encoded protein: CASQEGGNTIYF.

V gene TRBV19 combines with J gene TRBJ1-1; D call uncertain. CDR3 length equals 12 residues. Trimming took 6 bases from V and 1 from J, leaving 6 bases between them. Germline lookup yields CDR1 LNHDA and CDR2 SQIVND (reference sequence). The CDR3 region is CASRIGNTEAFF. The CDR3 bases are TGTGCCAGTAGAATTGGGAACACTGAAGCTTTCTTT.

V is TRBV15 and J is TRBJ1-5, with D possibly being TRBD1 (5 bases). From germline, CDR1 is LNHNV and CDR2 YYDKDF (reference sequence). Between the trimmed V and J ends, which lost 1 base and 5 bases, there was a span of 9 bases. The CDR3 runs to 14 residues. This CDR3 is CATSRVGGDQPQHF. The CDR3 DNA reads as TGTGCCACCAGCAGAGTCGGGGGGGATCAGCCCCAGCATTTT.

The chain uses TRBV13 and TRBJ2-1, with D uncertain. Germline values: CDR1 PRHDT, CDR2 FYEKMQ (reference sequence). This CDR3 is 13 amino acids long. V was shortened by 8 bases and J by 12 bases, with 20 bases between the two germline ends. For the CDR3, the DNA is TGTGCCAGCCGGGCCGGGCCGGAGTGGGGGCAGTTCTTC. Its translation: CASRAGPEWGQFF.